This T cell receptor (beta chain) was captured by sequencing in a study of cytomegalovirus exposure and HLA in healthy donors. Study context: A later analysis reported the same platform for the 95 to 150 validation repertoires and the 666 first-cohort repertoires.

Clones were read by immunoSEQ multiplex PCR, and TCRdb kept only the in-frame ones, dropping some. The sample yields under 200,000 clones, around 92% seen once. CDR3 length: 16 amino acids. Germline V gene sequence: CDR1 SGHRS, CDR2 YFSETQ. The trim removed 2 bases at V and 1 base at J, leaving 7 bases unmatched. Overall study findings and caveats: Researchers reported that a few CMV-associated chains were confirmed in vitro as CMV antigen-specific. Reports described diagnosis of cytomegalovirus status by the classifier as highly specific and sensitive. The authors listed roughly 150 TCR beta chains as cytomegalovirus-associated.

Concerning this clone itself: The antigen remains undetermined.

The clonotype was recovered from a man aged 18 to 30 in good health and CMV-seropositive. The rearrangement joins TRBV5-1 to TRBJ1-1; TRBD1 aligns across 8 bases. Sample: PBMCs. The CDR3 nucleotides are TGCGCCAGCAGCTTTAGCCAGGGGGCTTCGAACACTGAAGCTTTCTTT. This gives the protein CASSFSQGASNTEAFF.